This T cell receptor beta chain was captured in a study of blood T cells in healthy people across ages. V was cut by 0 bases and J by 8 bases, with 13 bases left in between. This CDR3 is 14 amino acids long. Looked up from germline, CDR1 is ENHRY and CDR2 is SYGVKD. Sample-barcoded 5' priming and a J-beta primer mix drove a second PCR of roughly 7 to 11 cycles. TCRdb re-called the 5' RACE reads with MiXCR, one entry per CDR3 protein. This table has over 1,200,000 distinct CDR3 sequences, 59% appearing once. This chain joins TRBV10-3 and TRBJ1-1; D remains unclear. Source material: blood. This sequence originates from a man younger than 35 in good health. CDR3 coding DNA: TGTGCCATCAGTGAGTCGATCGGTCTTCCCGAAGCTTTCTTT. Amino acids: CAISESIGLPEAFF.